This T cell receptor (beta chain) was identified during a study of control samples from healthy donors and cancer patients. Repertoires were generated with immunoSEQ multiplex PCR, while TCRdb's copy carries only in-frame clones and drops some. There are 100,000 to 150,000 clones in the sample; roughly 92% occur only once, and less than 6% lies in the top ten. Germline lookup yields CDR1 MNHEY and CDR2 SMNVEV (reference sequence). Trimming took 6 bases from V and 5 from J, leaving 22 bases between them. CDR3 length equals 16 residues. This TCR was sampled from a man aged 18 to 29 in good health. The specimen was blood. The V gene is TRBV27, the J gene TRBJ2-5; D might be TRBD1 (6 bases). The CDR3 DNA sequence: TGTGCCAGCAGCCATCAGGGGCAGGGGCTTCAGGAGACCCAGTACTTC. Protein product: CASSHQGQGLQETQYF.